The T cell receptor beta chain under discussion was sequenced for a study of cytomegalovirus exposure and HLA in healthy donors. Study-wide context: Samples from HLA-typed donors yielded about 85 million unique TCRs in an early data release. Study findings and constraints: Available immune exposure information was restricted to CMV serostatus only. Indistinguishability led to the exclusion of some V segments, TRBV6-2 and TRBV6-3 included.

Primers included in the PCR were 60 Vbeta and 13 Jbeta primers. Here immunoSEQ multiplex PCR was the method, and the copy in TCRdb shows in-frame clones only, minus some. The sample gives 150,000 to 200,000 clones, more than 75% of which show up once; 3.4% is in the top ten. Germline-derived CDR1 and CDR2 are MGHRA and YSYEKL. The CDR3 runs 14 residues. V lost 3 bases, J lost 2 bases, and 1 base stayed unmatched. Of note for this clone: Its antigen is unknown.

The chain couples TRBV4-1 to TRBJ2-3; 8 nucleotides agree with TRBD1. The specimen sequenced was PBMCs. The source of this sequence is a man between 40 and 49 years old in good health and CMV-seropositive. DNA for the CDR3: TGCGCCAGCAGCCAGGACAGGGACACAGATACGCAGTATTTT. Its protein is CASSQDRDTDTQYF.